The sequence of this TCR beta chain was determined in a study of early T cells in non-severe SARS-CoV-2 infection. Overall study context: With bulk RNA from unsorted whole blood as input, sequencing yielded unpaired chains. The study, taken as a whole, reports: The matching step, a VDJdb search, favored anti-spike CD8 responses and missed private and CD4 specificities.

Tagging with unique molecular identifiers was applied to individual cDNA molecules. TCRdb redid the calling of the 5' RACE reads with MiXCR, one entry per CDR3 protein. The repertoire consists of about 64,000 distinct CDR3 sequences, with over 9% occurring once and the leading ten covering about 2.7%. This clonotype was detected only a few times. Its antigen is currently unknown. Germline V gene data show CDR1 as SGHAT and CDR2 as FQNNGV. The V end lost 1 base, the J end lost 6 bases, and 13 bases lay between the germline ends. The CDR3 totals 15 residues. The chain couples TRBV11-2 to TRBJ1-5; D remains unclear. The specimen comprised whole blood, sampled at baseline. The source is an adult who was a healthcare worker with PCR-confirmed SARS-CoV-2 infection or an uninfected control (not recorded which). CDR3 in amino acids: CASSLARVFGQPQHF. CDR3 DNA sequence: TGTGCCAGCAGCTTAGCAAGGGTCTTTGGTCAGCCCCAGCATTTT.